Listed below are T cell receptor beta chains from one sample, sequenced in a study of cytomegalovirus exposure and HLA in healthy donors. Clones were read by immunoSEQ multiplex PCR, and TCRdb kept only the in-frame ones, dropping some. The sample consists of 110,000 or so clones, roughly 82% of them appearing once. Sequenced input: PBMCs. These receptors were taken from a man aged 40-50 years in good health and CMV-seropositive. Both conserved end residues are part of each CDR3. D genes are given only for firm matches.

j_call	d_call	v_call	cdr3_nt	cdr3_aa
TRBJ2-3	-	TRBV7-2	TGTGCCAGCAACCGTGGGGGGGGCAGGTTCACAGATACGCAGTATTTT	CASNRGGGRFTDTQYF
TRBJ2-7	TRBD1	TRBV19	TGTGCCAGTAGTATGGGGACAGGGGGCTACGAGCAGTACTTC	CASSMGTGGYEQYF
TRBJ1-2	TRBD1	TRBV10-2	TGCGCCAGCAGTGAATTCAGGGACAGGGTAAAAACTAACTATGGCTACACCTTC	CASSEFRDRVKTNYGYTF
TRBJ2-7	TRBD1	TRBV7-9	TGTTCCAGCAGCGGACAGGGTTATGAGCAGTACTTC	CSSSGQGYEQYF
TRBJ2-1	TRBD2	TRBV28	TGTGCCAGCAGTCACTACGGACTAGCGGGGGAGTTTTTTCAGCAGTTCTTC	CASSHYGLAGEFFQQFF
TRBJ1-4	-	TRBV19	TGTGCCAGTAGTATTAGTTCAACTAATGAAAAACTGTTTTTT	CASSISSTNEKLFF
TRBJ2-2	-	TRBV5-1	TGCGCCAGCAGCCCCTTAAGCCCCGGGGAGCTGTTTTTT	CASSPLSPGELFF
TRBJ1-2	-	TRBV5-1	TGCGCCAGCAGCGGTTCACAGCAACTCTCTTATGGCTACACCTTC	CASSGSQQLSYGYTF
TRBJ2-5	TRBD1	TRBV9	TGTGCCAGCAGCGTAGGAATCGGACAGGGGCAAGAGACCCAGTACTTC	CASSVGIGQGQETQYF
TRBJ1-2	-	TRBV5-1	TGCGCCAGCAGACTAACATGGGACTATGGCTACACCTTC	CASRLTWDYGYTF
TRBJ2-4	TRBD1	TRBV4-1	TGCGCCAGCAGCCAAGGACAGGGGAACATTCAGTACTTC	CASSQGQGNIQYF